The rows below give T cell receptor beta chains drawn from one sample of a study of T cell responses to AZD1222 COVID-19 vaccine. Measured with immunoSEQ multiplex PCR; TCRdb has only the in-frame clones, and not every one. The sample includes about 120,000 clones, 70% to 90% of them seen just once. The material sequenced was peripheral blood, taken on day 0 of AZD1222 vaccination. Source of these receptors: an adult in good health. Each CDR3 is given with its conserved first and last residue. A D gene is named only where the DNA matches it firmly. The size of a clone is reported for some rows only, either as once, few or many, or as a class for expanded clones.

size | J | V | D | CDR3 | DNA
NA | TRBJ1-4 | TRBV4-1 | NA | CASSQDRVGGLREKLFF | TGCGCCAGCAGCCAAGATCGGGTCGGGGGGCTGAGGGAAAAACTGTTTTTT
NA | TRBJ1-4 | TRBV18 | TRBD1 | CASSPPLTGGYEKLFF | TGTGCCAGCTCACCACCGTTGACAGGGGGCTATGAAAAACTGTTTTTT
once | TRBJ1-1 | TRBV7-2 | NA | CASSLVDFTEAFF | TGTGCCAGCAGCTTAGTCGACTTCACTGAAGCTTTCTTT
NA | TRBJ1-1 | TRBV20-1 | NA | CSASRLNTEAFF | TGCAGTGCTAGTCGACTGAACACTGAAGCTTTCTTT
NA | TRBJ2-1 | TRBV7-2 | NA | CASSLDPGGRGYNEQFF | TGTGCCAGCAGCTTAGACCCCGGGGGCAGGGGCTACAATGAGCAGTTCTTC
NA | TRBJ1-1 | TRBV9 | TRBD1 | CASSVGQGNTEAFF | TGTGCCAGCAGCGTAGGACAGGGAAACACTGAAGCTTTCTTT
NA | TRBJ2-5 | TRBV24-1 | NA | CATSVSPSETQYF | TGTGCCACCAGTGTCTCGCCCTCAGAGACCCAGTACTTC
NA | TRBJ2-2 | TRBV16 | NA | CASRPEEAVRELFF | TGTGCCAGCAGACCGGAGGAGGCGGTTAGGGAGCTGTTTTTT
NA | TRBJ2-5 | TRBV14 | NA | CASSPGRETQYF | TGTGCCAGCAGCCCCGGTAGAGAGACCCAGTACTTC
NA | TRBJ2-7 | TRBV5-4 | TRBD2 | CASSLEREREQYF | TGTGCCAGCAGCTTGGAGCGGGAGCGCGAGCAGTACTTC
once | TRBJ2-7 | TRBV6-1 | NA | CARATLPPEQYF | TGTGCCCGAGCCACCCTCCCCCCCGAGCAGTACTTC
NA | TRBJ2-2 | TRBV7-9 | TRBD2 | CASSFGLGDTGELFF | TGTGCCAGCAGCTTCGGACTAGGCGACACCGGGGAGCTGTTTTTT
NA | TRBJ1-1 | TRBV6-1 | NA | CASSERLGGAFF | TGTGCCAGCAGTGAAAGGCTCGGGGGAGCTTTCTTT
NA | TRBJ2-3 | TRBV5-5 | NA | CASSPRVDTQYF | TGTGCCAGCAGCCCTAGAGTGGATACGCAGTATTTT
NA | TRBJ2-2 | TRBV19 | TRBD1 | CASSPLNRGTGELFF | TGTGCCAGTAGTCCTTTGAACAGGGGGACCGGGGAGCTGTTTTTT
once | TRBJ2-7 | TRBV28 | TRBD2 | CASSLFWTSSTEQYF | TGTGCCAGCAGTTTGTTTTGGACTAGTAGTACCGAGCAGTACTTC
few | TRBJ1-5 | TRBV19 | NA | CASSISTGGSSNQPQHF | TGTGCCAGTAGTATATCTACAGGCGGGTCCAGCAATCAGCCCCAGCATTTT
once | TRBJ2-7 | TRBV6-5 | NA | CASSSVGTRSYEQYF | TGTGCCAGCAGTTCTGTCGGGACACGTTCCTACGAGCAGTACTTC
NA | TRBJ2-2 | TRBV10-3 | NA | CAISEGAATGELFF | TGTGCCATCAGTGAGGGGGCGGCCACCGGGGAGCTGTTTTTT
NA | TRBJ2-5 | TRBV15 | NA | CATSSQLGFQETQYF | TGTGCCACCAGCAGTCAGTTGGGATTTCAAGAGACCCAGTACTTC